These T cell receptor beta chains were read from a single sample in a study of memory CD4+ T cells and cytomegalovirus serostatus. Libraries were prepared by immunoSEQ multiplex PCR; TCRdb keeps only in-frame clonotypes and omits some of them. The sample lists roughly 50,000 clones, approximately 77% occurring once. The specimen sequenced was memory CD4+ T cells from blood. The receptors come from an adult in good health and CMV-seronegative. Some clones in this sample may be carry-over from other donors' samples. Both conserved end residues are part of each CDR3. A D gene is named only where the DNA matches it firmly. The listing skips clone size in some rows; elsewhere it reads once, few, many or a size class.

v_gene	d_gene	abundance	j_gene	CDR3nt	CDR3aa
TRBV5-6	TRBD2	NA	TRBJ2-2	TGTGCCAGCAGCTTTAGCGGGAGGGGCGACACCGGGGAGCTGTTTTTT	CASSFSGRGDTGELFF
TRBV6-6	TRBD2	NA	TRBJ2-5	TGTGCCAGCTTCGGCGGGGGAGGGGAGACCCAGTACTTC	CASFGGGGETQYF
TRBV5-4	TRBD1	NA	TRBJ2-7	TGTGCCAGCAGCGCCCGACAGGGCCTCTACGAGCAGTACTTC	CASSARQGLYEQYF
TRBV2	NA	NA	TRBJ2-3	TGTGCCAGCAGTGCCGGAGATACGCAGTATTTT	CASSAGDTQYF
TRBV30	NA	NA	TRBJ2-7	TGTGCCATGGCCGAGCAGTACTTC	CAMAEQYF
TRBV5-5	TRBD2	NA	TRBJ2-7	TGTGCCAGCAGAGGGACTAGCGAGTCCTACGAGCAGTACTTC	CASRGTSESYEQYF
TRBV5-6	TRBD1	NA	TRBJ2-7	TGTGCCAGCAGGCCCTGGGACAGGGTTTATGACGAGCAGTACTTC	CASRPWDRVYDEQYF
TRBV28	NA	few	TRBJ2-3	TGTGCCAGCAGCCCCCCGGGGGACTTAAGCACAGATACGCAGTATTTT	CASSPPGDLSTDTQYF
TRBV4-1	TRBD2	few	TRBJ2-1	TGCGCCAGCAGCCTGGGACTAGCGGGGGGGGTGAAGTTCTTC	CASSLGLAGGVKFF
TRBV10-2	TRBD2	NA	TRBJ2-1	TGCGCCAGCAGTTATCGGGCTAGCGGGAGTTCCTACAATGAGCAGTTCTTC	CASSYRASGSSYNEQFF
TRBV9	TRBD1	NA	TRBJ2-5	TGTGCCAGCAGCGCCGGGACAGGGGATCTCCCCCAGTACTTC	CASSAGTGDLPQYF
TRBV27	NA	NA	TRBJ2-1	TGTGCCAGCAGTCCTATTTCCGTGAGCGGGTACAATGAGCAGTTCTTC	CASSPISVSGYNEQFF
TRBV5-1	TRBD1	NA	TRBJ2-7	TGCGCCAGCAGCCACCCGGGACAGGGAGGCGAGCAGTACTTC	CASSHPGQGGEQYF
TRBV7-8	NA	once	TRBJ2-5	TGTGCCAGCAGCAGGTGGGAGGAGGGGGCCCAGTACTTC	CASSRWEEGAQYF
TRBV27	NA	NA	TRBJ2-7	TGTGCCAGCAGATCCCGAGTAGCAAACTCCTACGAGCAGTACTTC	CASRSRVANSYEQYF
TRBV5-1	TRBD2	few	TRBJ2-1	TGCGCCAGCAGCCAAACTAGCGGGGTTTACAATGAGCAGTTCTTC	CASSQTSGVYNEQFF